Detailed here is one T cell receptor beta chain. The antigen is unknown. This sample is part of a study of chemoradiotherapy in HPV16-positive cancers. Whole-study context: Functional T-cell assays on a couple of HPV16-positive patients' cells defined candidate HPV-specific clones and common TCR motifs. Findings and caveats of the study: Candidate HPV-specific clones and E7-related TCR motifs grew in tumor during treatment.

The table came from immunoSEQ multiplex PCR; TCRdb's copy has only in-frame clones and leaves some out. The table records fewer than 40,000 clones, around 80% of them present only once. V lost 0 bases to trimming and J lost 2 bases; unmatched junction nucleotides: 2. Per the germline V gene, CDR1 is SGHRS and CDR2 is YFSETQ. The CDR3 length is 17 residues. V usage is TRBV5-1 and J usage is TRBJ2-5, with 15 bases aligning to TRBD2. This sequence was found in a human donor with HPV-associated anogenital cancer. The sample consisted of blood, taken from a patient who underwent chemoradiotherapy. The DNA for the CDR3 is TGCGCCAGCAGCTTGGCGGGGACTAGCGGGGGGCAAGAGACCCAGTACTTC. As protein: CASSLAGTSGGQETQYF.